The clone carrying this TCR beta chain came up a few times. Its antigen remains unidentified. This entry belongs to a study of PD-1 blockade in classical Hodgkin lymphoma. The study, taken as a whole, reports: The baseline diversity of complete responders showed similarity to that of newly diagnosed patients. The study found that TCR diversity rose significantly by C4D1 in CD4+ but not CD8+ cells.

Sequencing was performed with immunoSEQ multiplex PCR; in TCRdb, only in-frame clones are kept and a portion is missing. The table shows roughly 13,000 clones, with around four fifths occurring only once. With no exception, relapse followed autologous stem cell transplantation in all patients, and brentuximab vedotin exposure varied. When best responses were assessed, they were complete response, partial response or progressive disease. Deletions cut 0 bases from V and 5 bases from J, with 8 bases between. Germline loops: CDR1 SGHRS, CDR2 YFSETQ. The CDR3 spans 14 residues. V usage is TRBV5-1 and J usage is TRBJ1-4; D is ambiguous. The specimen was peripheral blood mononuclear cells (PBMCs), collected before the second cycle of nivolumab. The sequence came from a human donor with classical Hodgkin lymphoma. The CDR3 DNA is TGCGCCAGCAGCTTGGTGGCTTCAAATGAAAAACTGTTTTTT. This gives the protein CASSLVASNEKLFF.